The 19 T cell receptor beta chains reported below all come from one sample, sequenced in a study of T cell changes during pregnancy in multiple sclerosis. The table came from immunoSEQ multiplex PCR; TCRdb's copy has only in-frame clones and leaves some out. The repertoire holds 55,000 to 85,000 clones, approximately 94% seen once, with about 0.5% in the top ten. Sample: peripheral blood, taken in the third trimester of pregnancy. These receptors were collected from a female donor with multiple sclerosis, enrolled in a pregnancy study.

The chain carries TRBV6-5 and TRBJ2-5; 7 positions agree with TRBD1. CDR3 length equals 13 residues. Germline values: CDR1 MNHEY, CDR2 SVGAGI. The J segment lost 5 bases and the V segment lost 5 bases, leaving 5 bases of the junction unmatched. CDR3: CASSRQGRETQYF. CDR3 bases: TGTGCCAGCAGTCGACAGGGAAGGGAGACCCAGTACTTC.

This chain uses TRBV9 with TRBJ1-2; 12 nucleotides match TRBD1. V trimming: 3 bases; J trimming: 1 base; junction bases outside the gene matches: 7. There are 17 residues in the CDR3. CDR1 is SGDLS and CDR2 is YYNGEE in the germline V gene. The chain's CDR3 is CASSAGQGATGNYGYTF. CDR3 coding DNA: TGTGCCAGCAGCGCGGGACAGGGGGCGACCGGTAACTATGGCTACACCTTC.

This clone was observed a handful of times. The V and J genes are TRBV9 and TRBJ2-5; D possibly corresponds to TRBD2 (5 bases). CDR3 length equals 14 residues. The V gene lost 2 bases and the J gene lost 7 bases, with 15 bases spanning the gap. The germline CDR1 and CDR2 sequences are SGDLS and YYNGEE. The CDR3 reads CASSVPGLALTQYF. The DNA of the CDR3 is TGTGCCAGCAGCGTCCCTGGTCTAGCACTGACCCAGTACTTC. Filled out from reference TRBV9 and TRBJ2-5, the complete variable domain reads DSGVTQTPKHLITATGQRVTLRCSPRSGDLSVYWYQQSLDQGLQFLIQYYNGEERAKGNILERFSAQQFPDLHSELNLSSLELGDSALYFCASSVPGLALTQYFGPGTRLLVL.

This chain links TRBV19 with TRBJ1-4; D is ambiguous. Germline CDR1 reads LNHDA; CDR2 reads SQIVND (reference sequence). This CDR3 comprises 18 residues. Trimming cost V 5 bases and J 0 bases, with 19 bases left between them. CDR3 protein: CASSALVPGLATNEKLFF. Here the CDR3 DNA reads TGTGCCAGTAGTGCGCTGGTCCCGGGTTTAGCAACTAATGAAAAACTGTTTTTT.

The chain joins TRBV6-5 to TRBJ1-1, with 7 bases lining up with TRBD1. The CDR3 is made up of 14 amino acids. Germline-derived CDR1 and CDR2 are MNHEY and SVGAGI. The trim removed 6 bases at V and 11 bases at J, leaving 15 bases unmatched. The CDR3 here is CASRQGLGFSGAFF. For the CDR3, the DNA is TGTGCCAGCAGACAGGGGTTAGGCTTTTCGGGCGCTTTCTTT.

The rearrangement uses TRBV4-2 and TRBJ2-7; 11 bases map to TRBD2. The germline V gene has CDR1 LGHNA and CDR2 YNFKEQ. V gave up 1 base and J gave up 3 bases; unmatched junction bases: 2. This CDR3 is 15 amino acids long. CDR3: CASSQVTSGGYEQYF. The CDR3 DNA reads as TGTGCCAGCAGCCAAGTAACTAGCGGGGGCTACGAGCAGTACTTC.

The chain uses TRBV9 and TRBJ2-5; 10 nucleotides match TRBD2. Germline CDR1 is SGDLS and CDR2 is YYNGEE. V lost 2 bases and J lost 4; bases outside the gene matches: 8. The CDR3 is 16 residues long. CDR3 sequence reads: CASSVTSGALGETQYF. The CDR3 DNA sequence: TGTGCCAGCAGCGTTACTAGCGGGGCCCTCGGAGAGACCCAGTACTTC.

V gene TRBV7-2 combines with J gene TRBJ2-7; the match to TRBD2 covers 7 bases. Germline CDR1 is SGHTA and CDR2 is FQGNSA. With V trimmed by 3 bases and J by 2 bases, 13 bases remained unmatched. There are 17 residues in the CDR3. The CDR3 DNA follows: TGTGCCAGCAGCTTTTATTTTATCCCAAGCGGGGCCTACGAGCAGTACTTC. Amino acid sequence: CASSFYFIPSGAYEQYF.

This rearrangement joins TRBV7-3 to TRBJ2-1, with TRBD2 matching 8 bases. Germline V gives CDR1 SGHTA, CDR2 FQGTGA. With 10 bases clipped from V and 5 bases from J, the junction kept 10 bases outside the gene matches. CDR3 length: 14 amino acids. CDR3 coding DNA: TGTGCCATCGGACGAGCGGGGGTGAACAATGAGCAGTTCTTC. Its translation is CAIGRAGVNNEQFF.

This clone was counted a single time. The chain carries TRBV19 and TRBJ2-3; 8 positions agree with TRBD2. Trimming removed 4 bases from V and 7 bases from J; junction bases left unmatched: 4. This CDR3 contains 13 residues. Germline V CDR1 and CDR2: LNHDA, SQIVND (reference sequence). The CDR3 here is CASSSGTRNTQYF. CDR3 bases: TGTGCCAGTAGTAGCGGGACTAGAAATACGCAGTATTTT.

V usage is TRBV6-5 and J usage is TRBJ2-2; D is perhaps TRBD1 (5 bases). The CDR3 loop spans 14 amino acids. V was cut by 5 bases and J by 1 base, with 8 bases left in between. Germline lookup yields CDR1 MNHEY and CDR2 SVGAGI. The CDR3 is CASSHRKNTGELFF. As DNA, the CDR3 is TGTGCCAGCAGTCACAGGAAGAACACCGGGGAGCTGTTTTTT.

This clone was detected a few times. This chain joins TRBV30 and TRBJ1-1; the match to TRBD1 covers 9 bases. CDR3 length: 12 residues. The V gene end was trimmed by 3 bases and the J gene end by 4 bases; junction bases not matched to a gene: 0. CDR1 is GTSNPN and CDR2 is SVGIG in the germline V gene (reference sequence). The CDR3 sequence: CAWRTGGTEAFF. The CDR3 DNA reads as TGTGCCTGGAGGACAGGGGGCACTGAAGCTTTCTTT.

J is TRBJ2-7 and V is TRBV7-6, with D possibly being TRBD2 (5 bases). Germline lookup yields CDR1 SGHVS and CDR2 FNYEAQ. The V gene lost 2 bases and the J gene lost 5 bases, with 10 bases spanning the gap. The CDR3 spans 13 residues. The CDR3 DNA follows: TGTGCCAGCAGCTTATTCTTCGGGAACGAGCAGTACTTC. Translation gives CASSLFFGNEQYF.

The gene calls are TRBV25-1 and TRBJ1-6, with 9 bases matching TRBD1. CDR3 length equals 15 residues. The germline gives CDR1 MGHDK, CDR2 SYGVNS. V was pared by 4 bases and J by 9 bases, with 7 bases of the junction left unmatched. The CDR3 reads CASSARDRDGSPLHF. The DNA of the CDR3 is TGTGCCAGCAGTGCTCGGGACAGGGACGGTTCACCCCTCCACTTT.

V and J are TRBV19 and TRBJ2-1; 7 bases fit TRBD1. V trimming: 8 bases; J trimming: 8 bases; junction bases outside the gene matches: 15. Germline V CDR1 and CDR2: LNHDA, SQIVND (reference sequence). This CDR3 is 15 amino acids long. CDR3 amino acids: CASRQPDRASDEQFF. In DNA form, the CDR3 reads TGTGCCAGTCGTCAACCCGACAGGGCTTCCGATGAGCAGTTCTTC.

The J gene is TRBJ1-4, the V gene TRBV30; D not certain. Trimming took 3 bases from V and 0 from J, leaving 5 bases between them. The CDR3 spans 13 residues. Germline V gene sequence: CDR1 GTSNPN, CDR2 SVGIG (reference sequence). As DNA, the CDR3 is TGTGCCTGGAGCGAGACAACTAATGAAAAACTGTTTTTT. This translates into CAWSETTNEKLFF.

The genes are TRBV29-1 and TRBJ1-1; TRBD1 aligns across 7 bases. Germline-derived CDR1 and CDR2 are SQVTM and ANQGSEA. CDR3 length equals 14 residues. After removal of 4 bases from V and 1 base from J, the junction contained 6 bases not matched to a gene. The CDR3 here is CSVAETGSNTEAFF. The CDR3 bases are TGCAGCGTTGCGGAGACAGGGTCGAACACTGAAGCTTTCTTT.

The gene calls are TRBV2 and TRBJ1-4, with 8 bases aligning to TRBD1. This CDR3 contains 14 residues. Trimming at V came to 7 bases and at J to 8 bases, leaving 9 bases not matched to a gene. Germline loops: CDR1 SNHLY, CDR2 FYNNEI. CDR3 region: CASILNRGWEKLFF. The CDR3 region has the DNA TGTGCCAGCATCCTAAACAGGGGGTGGGAAAAACTGTTTTTT. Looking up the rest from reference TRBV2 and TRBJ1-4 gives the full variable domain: EPEVTQTPSHQVTQMGQEVILRCVPISNHLYFYWYRQILGQKVEFLVSFYNNEISEKSEIFDDQFSVERPDGSNFTLKIRSTKLEDSAMYFCASILNRGWEKLFFGSGTQLSVL.

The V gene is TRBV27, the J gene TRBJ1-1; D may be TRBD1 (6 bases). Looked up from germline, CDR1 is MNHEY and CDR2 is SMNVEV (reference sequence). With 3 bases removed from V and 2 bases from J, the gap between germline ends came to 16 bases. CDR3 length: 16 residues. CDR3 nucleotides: TGTGCCAGCAGTTTTGGACAGCCGAAGACTAACACTGAAGCTTTCTTT. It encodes CASSFGQPKTNTEAFF.